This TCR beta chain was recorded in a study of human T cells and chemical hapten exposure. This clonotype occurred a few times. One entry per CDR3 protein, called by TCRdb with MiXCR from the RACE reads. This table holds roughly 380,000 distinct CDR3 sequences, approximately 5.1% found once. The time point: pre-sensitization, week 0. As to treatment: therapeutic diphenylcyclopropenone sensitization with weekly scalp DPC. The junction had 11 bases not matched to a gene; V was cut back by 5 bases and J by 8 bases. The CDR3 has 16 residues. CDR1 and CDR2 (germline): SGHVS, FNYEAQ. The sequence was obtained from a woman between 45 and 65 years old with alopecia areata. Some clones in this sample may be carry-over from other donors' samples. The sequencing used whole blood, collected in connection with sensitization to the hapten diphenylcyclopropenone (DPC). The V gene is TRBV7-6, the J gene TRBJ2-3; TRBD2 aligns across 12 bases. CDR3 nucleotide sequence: TGTGCCAGCAGCCCCTCGCTAGCGGGGGGGCGGGGTACGCAGTATTTT. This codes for CASSPSLAGGRGTQYF.